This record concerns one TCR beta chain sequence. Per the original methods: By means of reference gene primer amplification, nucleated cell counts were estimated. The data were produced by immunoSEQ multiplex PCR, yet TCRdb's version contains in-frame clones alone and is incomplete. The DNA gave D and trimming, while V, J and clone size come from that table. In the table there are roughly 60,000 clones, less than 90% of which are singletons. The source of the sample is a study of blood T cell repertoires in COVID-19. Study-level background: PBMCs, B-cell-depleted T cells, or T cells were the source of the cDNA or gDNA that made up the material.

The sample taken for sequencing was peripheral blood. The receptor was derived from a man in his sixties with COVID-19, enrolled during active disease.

The CDR3 DNA reads TGTGCCAGCAGTTCCCCTAGCGGGAGGGTTGGGAATGAGCAGTTCTTC. Protein product: CASSSPSGRVGNEQFF. J is TRBJ2-1 and V is TRBV2, with 12 bases aligning to TRBD2. CDR1 is SNHLY, CDR2 FYNNEI, per germline. This CDR3 contains 16 residues. The ends lost 5 bases at V and 7 bases at J; junction bases unmatched: 9.